These 7 T cell receptor beta chains were sequenced from one sample in a study of blood T cells in healthy people across ages. A J-beta primer mix and a sample-barcoded 5' primer were used in a second PCR of about 7 to 12 cycles. TCRdb recomputed calls from the 5' RACE reads with MiXCR, one row per CDR3 protein. The table lists roughly 1.6 million distinct CDR3 sequences, about 35% of them singletons, with around 11% in the top ten. Sequenced material: blood. The receptors here all came from a woman in her twenties or thirties in good health.

The chain carries TRBV5-1 and TRBJ1-4, with D unresolved. Germline V gene sequence: CDR1 SGHRS, CDR2 YFSETQ. CDR3 length: 15 amino acids. Trimming cost V 4 bases and J 9 bases, with 19 bases left between them. CDR3 sequence reads: CASSQEGASGKKLFF. DNA of the CDR3: TGCGCCAGCAGCCAGGAGGGCGCCTCGGGGAAAAAACTGTTTTTT.

The rearrangement links TRBV12-3 or TRBV12-4 to TRBJ2-1, with D uncertain. The DNA end is a closer match to TRBJ2-7, so the J assignment may be wrong. The CDR3 loop spans 13 amino acids. In DNA form, the CDR3 reads TGTGCCAGCAGTTTGCCTCAGGCCTGCGAGCAGTACTTC. Translation gives CASSLPQACEQYF.

This chain links TRBV7-9 with TRBJ1-5; D remains ambiguous. Germline V gives CDR1 SEHNR, CDR2 FQNEAQ (reference sequence). Trimming removed 5 bases at V and 9 bases at J, with 11 bases between. The CDR3 consists of 12 residues. Here the CDR3 DNA reads TGTGCCAGCAGCCTTAGAGGGTCGCCCCAGCATTTT. As protein: CASSLRGSPQHF.

This clonotype has more than one count but fewer than ten. The gene calls are TRBV7-8 and TRBJ1-1; possibly TRBD1 for D (5 bases). Trimming shortened V by 4 bases and J by 1 base, and 19 bases separated the two germline ends. The CDR3 loop spans 17 amino acids. Germline assignment: CDR1 SGHVS and CDR2 FQNEAQ. This chain's CDR3 is CASSSGLEAEGNTEAFF. The CDR3, as DNA: TGTGCCAGCAGCTCGGGACTCGAGGCGGAGGGGAACACTGAAGCTTTCTTT.

This clonotype was observed a few times. The chain couples TRBV4-2 to TRBJ2-7, with D hard to call. Germline CDR1 reads LGHNA; CDR2 reads YNFKEQ. Trimming left V 2 bases short and J 3 bases short, with 8 bases between. The CDR3 has 13 amino acids. The CDR3, as DNA: TGTGCCAGCAGCCAAAACACCAACTACGAGCAGTACTTC. Protein sequence: CASSQNTNYEQYF.

This clonotype was observed once. This may stem from a read error, because a much larger clone lies one nucleotide away. The chain recombines TRBV20-1 with TRBJ2-5, with D possibly being TRBD2 (6 bases). Trimming removed 8 bases at V and 11 bases at J, with 30 bases between. The CDR3 is made up of 15 amino acids. CDR1 is DFQATT and CDR2 is SNEGSKA in the germline V gene (reference sequence). CDR3 DNA sequence: TGCAGTCTCCACCCGGTAGGACTACTTAACAATGAGCAGTACTTC. Translating it yields CSLHPVGLLNNEQYF.

The chain joins TRBV20-1 to TRBJ1-2; TRBD1 matches 9 bases. Germline CDR1 and CDR2: DFQATT and SNEGSKA (reference sequence). The CDR3 loop spans 14 amino acids. The trim removed 2 bases at V and 8 bases at J, leaving 9 bases unmatched. The DNA for the CDR3 is TGCAGTGCTAGAAACCGGGACAGGGTTTCGGGCTACACCTTC. Amino acid sequence: CSARNRDRVSGYTF.